This T cell receptor (beta chain) was observed in a study of blood T cells in healthy people across ages. This CDR3 comprises 16 residues. V dropped 6 bases and J dropped 10 bases, with 25 bases sitting between them. Germline V CDR1 and CDR2: MNHNY, SVGAGI (reference sequence). Sample-barcoded 5' priming and a J-beta primer mix drove a second PCR of roughly 6 to 12 cycles. TCRdb called the 5' RACE reads again in MiXCR, with one record for every CDR3 protein. The sample contains 1.5 million to 2 million distinct CDR3 sequences, less than 50% of which appear only once. The sample consisted of blood. The receptor's source is a woman aged 40 to 49 in good health. This chain connects TRBV6-6 to TRBJ2-1, with D perhaps given as TRBD1 or TRBD2 (7 bases each). CDR3 in DNA: TGTGCCAGCAGCCCGACAGGGAGGGGGGGAATAAGCGAGCAGTTCTTC. Its protein product is CASSPTGRGGISEQFF.